This TCR beta chain was obtained from a study of T cells in Graves' hyperthyroidism and ophthalmopathy. About the study: Before any treatment, at initial diagnosis, peripheral blood was collected.

This clonotype was seen many times. Its antigen is currently unknown. Template material for amplifying TCR beta CDR3 regions consisted of RNA transcripts. The HTBI primer set served for first-round RT-PCR of the TCR CDR3. TCRdb re-analysed the multiplex PCR reads in MiXCR, keeping a single row per CDR3 protein. In the table there are more than 500,000 distinct CDR3 sequences, approximately 15% of which are singletons. The germline V and J ends were trimmed by 3 bases and 7 bases, with 12 bases remaining between them. The CDR3 totals 13 residues. Germline loops: CDR1 SGHTA, CDR2 FQGNSA. General study results and limits: Most expanded thyroid clonotypes above 0.001 recurred in blood.

Input material: blood. The rearrangement joins TRBV7-2 to TRBJ1-1; D is possibly TRBD1 (5 bases). The clonotype comes from a woman aged 40 to 50 with Graves' ophthalmopathy. CDR3 sequence reads: CASSLDNVIEAFF. In DNA form, the CDR3 reads TGTGCCAGCAGCTTGGACAATGTGATTGAAGCTTTCTTT.